This T cell receptor (beta chain) was captured in a study of cytomegalovirus exposure and HLA in healthy donors. Study as a whole: Earlier sequencing of some 170 million T cells yielded nearly 120 million unique TCR beta sequences.

There are 15 residues in the CDR3. With 2 bases removed from V and 4 bases from J, the gap between germline ends came to 14 bases. Germline values: CDR1 MNHNY, CDR2 SVGAGI (reference sequence). The PCR employed 60 Vbeta primers together with 13 Jbeta primers. Authors' methods: Among the unique TCR beta chains that a later analysis counted, roughly 80 million in all, roughly 11 million were shared. Only in-frame clones appear in the TCRdb table, and some are missing; sequencing was by immunoSEQ multiplex PCR. Clone size and V and J calls were adopted from that table, with D and trimming inferred from the DNA. Of hundreds of thousands of clones in the sample, around 76% were seen once.

This rearrangement joins TRBV6-6 to TRBJ1-1, with D unresolved. This clonotype was obtained from a man aged 18 to 35 in good health and CMV-seronegative. The sequenced material came from PBMCs. The CDR3 loop is CASSYKPSGITEAFF. Written as DNA, the CDR3 is TGTGCCAGCAGTTACAAACCTTCCGGGATCACTGAAGCTTTCTTT.